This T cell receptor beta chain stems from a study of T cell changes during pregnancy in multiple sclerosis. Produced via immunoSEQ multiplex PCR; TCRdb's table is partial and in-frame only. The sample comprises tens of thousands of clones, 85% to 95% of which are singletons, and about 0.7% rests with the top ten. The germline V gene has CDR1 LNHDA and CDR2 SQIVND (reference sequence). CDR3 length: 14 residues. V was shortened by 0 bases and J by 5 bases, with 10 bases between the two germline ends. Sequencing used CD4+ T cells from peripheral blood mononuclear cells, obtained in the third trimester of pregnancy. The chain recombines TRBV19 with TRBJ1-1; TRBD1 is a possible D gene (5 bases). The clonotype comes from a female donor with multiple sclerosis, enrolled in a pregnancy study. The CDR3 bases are TGTGCCAGTAGTATAGATTACGGGGGAACTGAAGCTTTCTTT. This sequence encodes CASSIDYGGTEAFF.